The 15 T cell receptor beta chains below come from one sample, sequenced in a study of a mutant IDH1 vaccine in newly diagnosed glioma. The protocol was immunoSEQ multiplex PCR, while the TCRdb copy is restricted to in-frame clones and leaves out a portion. The top ten hold roughly 4.3% of the sample, which has tens of thousands of clones, less than 85% seen once. Described time point: week 47, end of study. Topical imiquimod accompanied each vaccine dose, which consisted of 300 ug of mutant IDH1 20-mer peptide. The antigens these receptors bind are not known. The sequenced sample was PBMCs, obtained from a glioma patient whose treatment included an IDH1 peptide vaccine. The receptor set was obtained from a woman in her twenties or thirties with glioma. Some clones in this sample may be carry-over from other donors' samples.

The gene calls are TRBV4-1 and TRBJ2-7; D may be TRBD1 (8 bases). CDR1 MGHRA and CDR2 YSYEKL come from the germline V gene. The CDR3 runs to 16 residues. The germline V and J ends were trimmed by 0 bases and 3 bases, with 15 bases remaining between them. The CDR3 DNA reads TGCGCCAGCAGCCAAGAGGAGGACAGGGAGGGCTACGAGCAGTACTTC. It codes for CASSQEEDREGYEQYF.

The table lists this clone with a count of one. This chain uses TRBV7-9 with TRBJ2-3, with 9 bases lining up with TRBD2. Germline CDR1 is SEHNR and CDR2 is FQNEAQ (reference sequence). This CDR3 has 19 residues. J was trimmed by 2 bases and V by 5 bases; bases with no gene match: 17. This chain's CDR3 is CASSADSGSGPWITDTQYF. As DNA, the CDR3 is TGTGCCAGCAGCGCAGATAGCGGGAGTGGCCCATGGATCACAGATACGCAGTATTTT.

The genes are TRBV29-1 and TRBJ2-1; 9 nucleotides line up with TRBD2. With V trimmed by 4 bases and J by 7 bases, 8 bases remained unmatched. This CDR3 contains 14 residues. The germline CDR1 and CDR2 sequences are SQVTM and ANQGSEA. CDR3 in DNA: TGCAGCGTTGGGGGTAGCGGGAGAGGTAATGAGCAGTTCTTC. It specifies CSVGGSGRGNEQFF.

Notes on this clone: Additional DNA sequences in this sample encode the identical CDR3. The chain combines TRBV5-6 with TRBJ1-5, with 8 bases that match TRBD1. CDR1 and CDR2 from the germline V gene are SGHDT and YYEEEE. Unmatched junction bases numbered 5, after V lost 4 bases and J lost 2 bases. The CDR3 sequence is 15 residues long. CDR3 in DNA: TGTGCCAGCAGCAGGACAGGGCGCGGCAATCAGCCCCAGCATTTT. Translated, it gives CASSRTGRGNQPQHF.

The genes are TRBV9 and TRBJ1-4; D is undetermined. The germline gives CDR1 SGDLS, CDR2 YYNGEE. Trimming removed 10 bases from V and 3 bases from J, with 16 bases in between. The CDR3 totals 14 residues. The CDR3 loop is CASDPGWANEKLFF. CDR3 nucleotide sequence: TGTGCCTCCGACCCTGGATGGGCTAATGAAAAACTGTTTTTT.

The chain recombines TRBV27 with TRBJ1-4; D ambiguous. CDR3 length: 16 residues. The V end was cut by 4 bases, the J end by 0 bases, with 12 bases between. Germline-derived CDR1 and CDR2 are MNHEY and SMNVEV (reference sequence). Here the CDR3 DNA reads TGTGCCAGCAGTTCTTCTTACCCCCCAACTAATGAAAAACTGTTTTTT. Its translation is CASSSSYPPTNEKLFF.

The gene calls are TRBV30 and TRBJ1-5; D unclear. Per germline, CDR1 GTSNPN and CDR2 SVGIG (reference sequence). This CDR3 contains 12 residues. V lost 1 base and J lost 3, with 4 bases in between. As DNA, the CDR3 is TGTGCCTGGAGTGCCTTCAATCAGCCCCAGCATTTT. Its protein product is CAWSAFNQPQHF. The variable domain in full, with the rest retrieved from reference TRBV30 and TRBJ1-5, is SQTIHQWPATLVQPVGSPLSLECTVEGTSNPNLYWYRQAAGRGLQLLFYSVGIGQISSEVPQNLSASRPQDRQFILSSKKLLLSDSGFYLCAWSAFNQPQHFGDGTRLSIL.

This clone showed up just a few times. V gene TRBV25-1 combines with J gene TRBJ2-3; D gene uncertain. Germline V CDR1 and CDR2: MGHDK, SYGVNS. Trimming pared 5 bases from V and 3 bases from J, leaving 12 bases between. The CDR3 has 14 amino acids. The CDR3 DNA reads as TGTGCCAGCAGTCCGCCGGTGTGGACAGATACGCAGTATTTT. This codes for CASSPPVWTDTQYF.

The chain uses TRBV19 and TRBJ2-5, with 7 bases matching TRBD1. Germline V gives CDR1 LNHDA, CDR2 SQIVND (reference sequence). V dropped 11 bases and J dropped 5; count of bases not matched to a gene: 5. This CDR3 has 11 residues. The CDR3 DNA is TGTGCCCACAGGGGCGGGGAGACCCAGTACTTC. It encodes CAHRGGETQYF.

The chain carries TRBV28 and TRBJ1-3; no reliable D call. Trimming took off 5 bases at V and 0 bases at J, with 11 bases between the two ends. Per the germline V gene, CDR1 is MDHEN and CDR2 is SYDVKM. The CDR3 loop spans 15 amino acids. CDR3 DNA sequence: TGTGCCAGCAGTCCTCCCGGTAGCTCTGGAAACACCATATATTTT. Protein: CASSPPGSSGNTIYF.

This chain links TRBV19 with TRBJ2-7; 7 bases line up with TRBD2. The germline CDR1 and CDR2 sequences are LNHDA and SQIVND (reference sequence). V was clipped by 8 bases and J by 6 bases; unmatched bases: 13. This CDR3 comprises 14 residues. CDR3 sequence (DNA): TGTGCCAGTCGTAGGGACTACCCGAGAAGCGAGCAGTACTTC. Its translation is CASRRDYPRSEQYF.

J is TRBJ2-7 and V is TRBV5-8; D gene ambiguous. The CDR3 totals 11 residues. Trimming took off 6 bases at V and 4 bases at J, with 8 bases between the two ends. CDR1 and CDR2 (germline): SGHTS, YDEGEE. CDR3 sequence (DNA): TGTGCCAGCACGTTTGGGTACGAGCAGTACTTC. Its protein is CASTFGYEQYF.

The gene calls are TRBV11-2 and TRBJ1-1, with no clear D. Germline V gene sequence: CDR1 SGHAT, CDR2 FQNNGV. V was shortened by 1 base and J by 6 bases, with 6 bases between the two germline ends. The CDR3 consists of 12 residues. The CDR3 protein is CASSLATAEAFF. The CDR3 DNA sequence: TGTGCCAGCAGCTTAGCTACAGCTGAAGCTTTCTTT.

The genes are TRBV19 and TRBJ1-1; a weak D match, TRBD1 (5 bases). In germline, CDR1 is LNHDA, CDR2 SQIVND (reference sequence). CDR3 length equals 15 residues. V was shortened by 7 bases and J by 7 bases, with 22 bases between the two germline ends. The DNA for the CDR3 is TGTGCCAGTAATCCGAACCCTAGGGGCCGGGGTGAAGCTTTCTTT. It yields the protein CASNPNPRGRGEAFF.

V gene TRBV5-1 combines with J gene TRBJ1-5, with 7 bases aligning to TRBD1. With V trimmed by 4 bases and J by 6 bases, 4 bases remained unmatched. CDR3 length equals 13 residues. The germline V gene encodes CDR1 SGHRS and CDR2 YFSETQ. The CDR3 reads CASSLTGTQPQHF. The CDR3 bases are TGCGCCAGCAGCCTGACAGGGACTCAGCCCCAGCATTTT.